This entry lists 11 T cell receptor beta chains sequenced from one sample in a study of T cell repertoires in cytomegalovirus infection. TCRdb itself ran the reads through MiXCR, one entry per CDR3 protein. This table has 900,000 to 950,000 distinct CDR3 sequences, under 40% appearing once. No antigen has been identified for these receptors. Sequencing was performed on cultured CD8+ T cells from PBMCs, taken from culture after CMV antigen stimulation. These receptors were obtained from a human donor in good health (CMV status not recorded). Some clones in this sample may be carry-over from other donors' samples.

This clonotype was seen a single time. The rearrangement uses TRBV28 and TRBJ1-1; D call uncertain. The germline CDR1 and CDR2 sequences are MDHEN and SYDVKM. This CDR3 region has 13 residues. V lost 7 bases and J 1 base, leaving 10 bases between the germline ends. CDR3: CASKSDWNTEAFF. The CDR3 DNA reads TGTGCCAGCAAATCCGATTGGAACACTGAAGCTTTCTTT.

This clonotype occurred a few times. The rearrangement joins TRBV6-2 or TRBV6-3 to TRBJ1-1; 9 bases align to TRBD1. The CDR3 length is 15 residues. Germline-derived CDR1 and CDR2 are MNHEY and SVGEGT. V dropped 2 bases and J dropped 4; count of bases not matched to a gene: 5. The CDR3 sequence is CASSYTGQGPTEAFF. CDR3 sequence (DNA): TGTGCCAGCAGTTACACGGGACAGGGTCCCACTGAAGCTTTCTTT.

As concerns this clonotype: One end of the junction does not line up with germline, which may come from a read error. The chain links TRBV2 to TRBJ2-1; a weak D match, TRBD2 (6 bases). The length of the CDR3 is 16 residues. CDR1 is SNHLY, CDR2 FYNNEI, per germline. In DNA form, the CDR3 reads TGTGTCAGCTGGGGGACTTTTTCTTCCTCCTACAATGAGCAGTTCTTC. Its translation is CVSWGTFSSSYNEQFF.

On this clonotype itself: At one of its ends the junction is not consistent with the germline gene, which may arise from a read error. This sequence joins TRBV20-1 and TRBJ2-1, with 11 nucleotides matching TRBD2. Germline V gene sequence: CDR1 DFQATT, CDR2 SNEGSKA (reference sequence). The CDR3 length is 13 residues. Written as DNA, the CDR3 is TGCAGTGCCCTACTTTTTATAGCGGGGGGGCCGCTCTTC. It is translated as CSALLFIAGGPLF.

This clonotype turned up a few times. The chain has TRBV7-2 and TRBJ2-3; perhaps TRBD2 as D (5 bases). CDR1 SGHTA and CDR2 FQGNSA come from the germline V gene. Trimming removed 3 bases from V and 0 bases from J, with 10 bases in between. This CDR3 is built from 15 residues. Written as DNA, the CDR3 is TGTGCCAGCAGCTTCCTAGCAGCTAGCACAGATACGCAGTATTTT. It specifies CASSFLAASTDTQYF. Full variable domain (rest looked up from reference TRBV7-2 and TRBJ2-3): GAGVSQSPSNKVTEKGKDVELRCDPISGHTALYWYRQSLGQGLEFLIYFQGNSAPDKSGLPSDRFSAERTGGSVSTLTIQRTQQEDSAVYLCASSFLAASTDTQYFGPGTRLTVL.

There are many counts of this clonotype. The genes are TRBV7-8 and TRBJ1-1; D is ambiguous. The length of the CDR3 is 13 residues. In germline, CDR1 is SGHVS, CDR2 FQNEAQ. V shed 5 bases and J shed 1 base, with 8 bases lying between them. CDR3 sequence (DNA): TGTGCCAGCAGCCCTACAAGGAACACTGAAGCTTTCTTT. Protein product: CASSPTRNTEAFF.

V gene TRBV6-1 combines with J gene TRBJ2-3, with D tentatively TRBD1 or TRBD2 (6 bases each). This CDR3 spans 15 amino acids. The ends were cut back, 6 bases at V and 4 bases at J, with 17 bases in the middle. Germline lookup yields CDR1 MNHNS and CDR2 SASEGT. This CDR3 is CASRVLWGAADTQYF. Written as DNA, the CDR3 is TGTGCCAGCAGGGTCCTATGGGGGGCTGCAGATACGCAGTATTTT.

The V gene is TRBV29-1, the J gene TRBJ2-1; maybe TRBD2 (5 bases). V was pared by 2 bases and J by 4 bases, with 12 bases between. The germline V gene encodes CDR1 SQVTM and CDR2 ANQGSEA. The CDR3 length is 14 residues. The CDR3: CSVEFGSDYNEQFF. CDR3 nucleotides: TGCAGCGTTGAATTTGGGAGCGATTACAATGAGCAGTTCTTC.

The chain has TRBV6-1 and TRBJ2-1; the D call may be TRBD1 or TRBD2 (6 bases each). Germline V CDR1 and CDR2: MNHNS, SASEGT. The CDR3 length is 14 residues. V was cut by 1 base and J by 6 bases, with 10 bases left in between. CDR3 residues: CASSEVGGGNEQFF. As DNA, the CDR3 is TGTGCCAGCAGTGAAGTCGGAGGGGGCAATGAGCAGTTCTTC.

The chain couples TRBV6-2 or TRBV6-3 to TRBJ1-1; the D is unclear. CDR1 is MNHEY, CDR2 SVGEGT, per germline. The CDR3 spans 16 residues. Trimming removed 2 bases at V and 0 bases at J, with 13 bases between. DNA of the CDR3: TGTGCCAGCAGTTACCCTACAGCGAGACTGAACACTGAAGCTTTCTTT. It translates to CASSYPTARLNTEAFF.

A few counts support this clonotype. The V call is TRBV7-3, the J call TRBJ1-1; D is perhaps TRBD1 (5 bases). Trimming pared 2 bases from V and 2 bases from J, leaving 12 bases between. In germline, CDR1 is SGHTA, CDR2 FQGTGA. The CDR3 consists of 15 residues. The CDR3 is CASSLAGTDNTEAFF. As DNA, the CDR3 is TGTGCCAGCAGCTTAGCCGGGACGGATAACACTGAAGCTTTCTTT.